What follows is one T cell receptor (beta chain) and its context. This clonotype showed up many times. What this receptor recognizes is not known. No quality values exist for individual bases; no much larger clone is one base distant. This sample is drawn from a study of Graves' ophthalmopathy and Graves' hyperthyroidism (dated by TCRdb to 2017 to 2018). Some background on the complete study: Peripheral blood was collected at initial diagnosis, prior to any treatment. The study used signatures of the TCR beta repertoire to tell Graves' ophthalmopathy apart from Graves' hyperthyroidism and to predict which patients would progress to ophthalmopathy. In total, around 130 blood samples were TCR-sequenced: approximately 42 ophthalmopathy, 80 or so hyperthyroidism and some 17 hyperthyroidism-to-ophthalmopathy patients. To explore V-J signatures that distinguish ophthalmopathy from hyperthyroidism, a discovery set of roughly 98 patients was enrolled, made up of 40 to 45 with ophthalmopathy and around 57 with stable hyperthyroidism. For independent validation, a separate cohort was made up of around 19 hyperthyroidism patients plus 17 patients who later progressed from hyperthyroidism to ophthalmopathy. T-cell repertoires of thyroid tissue and blood were compared in about 6 hyperthyroidism patients. Following sample collection, hyperthyroidism patients were given methimazole at a starting dose of 30 mg daily, and ophthalmopathy patients were given high-dose intravenous methylprednisolone. The roughly 91 discovery patients were randomly split 7:3 into training and test sets. What the study reported, not specific to this receptor: In validation, the model predicted ophthalmopathy progression with about 70% sensitivity and approximately 72% specificity; around twelve predicted patients were CT-confirmed with GO in a median of approximately 6.5 months. The 13-signature model separated ophthalmopathy from stable hyperthyroidism with 85% to 90% sensitivity and approximately 83% specificity in cross-validation, and 80%/75% in the test set. Most expanded thyroid clonotypes with frequency above 0.001 were also detected in blood, suggesting blood repertoires may reflect the thyroid immune response. Sample size was not statistically predetermined, and group allocation was not concealed from the investigators.

The CDR3, cysteine through phenylalanine, is 14 amino acids long. Solely the CDR3 DNA is kept, with 42 bases framed from the first base. Ends trimmed: V by 7 bases, J by 4 bases; bases unmatched to a gene: 8. CDR1 and CDR2, per the germline V gene (reference sequence), are PRHDT and FYEKMQ. Ophthalmopathy patients were characterized by moderately to severely active disease, a Clinical Activity Score of at least 3, a NOSPECS grade of at least 4, and a disease duration under 3 months. Patients were excluded if they had other autoimmune diseases, uncontrolled infections, pregnancy or lactation. Clinical symptoms, serum thyroxine, TRAb, thyroid ultrasound and orbital computed tomography formed the basis of the diagnosis. PBMCs were isolated from 7.5 to 10 ml of fresh peripheral blood by Ficoll-Paque density gradient centrifugation. Trizol reagent was used to extract the total RNA, and its quality was then checked on an Agilent 2100 Bioanalyzer.

For repertoire sequencing, TCR beta CDR3 regions were amplified from RNA transcripts. The first round of RT-PCR was done with HTBI primers and the Qiagen OneStep RT-PCR kit, and was followed by a second round of multiplex PCR, then size selection and purification. Sequencing of the libraries was carried out on an Illumina HiSeq2000 in paired-end mode with 100 bp reads. Per the original workflow: SOAPnuke was used to process the reads, removing any read that contained adapters or uncalled bases, had a mean Phred below 15, or lacked an exact match to the constant primer or identifier. High-quality paired reads were merged with COPE v1.2.5. Clonotypes were defined as unique nucleotide sequences and were aligned to IMGT TRB V, D and J references using MiTCR v1.1. Only V-J combinations with frequency above 0.0001 were analysed, covering over 99% of repertoires. For each V-J combination, a TCR clonal expansion and chaos score was defined as F50 clonal expansion divided by the chaos observed in the TCRdist matrix. Welch's t-statistics and random forest were used to reduce features to about a dozen V-J combinations, which were fed into a naive Bayes classifier. The Morisita-Horn index was used to measure how similar the thyroid and blood repertoires were. The public reads were reanalyzed by TCRdb: fastp trimming at Q25, MiXCR alignment, in-frame beta chains only. Each CDR3 protein gets just one entry, which takes the most common genes and DNA from the rows behind it. The V and J calls shown here were made by TCRdb, not taken from the authors' results. The sample includes approximately 500,000 distinct CDR3 sequences, with roughly an eighth observed a single time. The ten largest clones represent about a tenth of the sample.

The origin of this receptor is a woman in her 30s with Graves' ophthalmopathy. Donor details come from another sample of the same person, matched by shared clones. The sample comprised blood. The chain joins TRBV13 to TRBJ1-1, with 8 bases matching TRBD1. In nucleotides, the sequence is TGTGCCAGCAATTACGCAGGGGGCGGCACTGAAGCTTTCTTT. This yields the protein CASNYAGGGTEAFF.